What follows are 24 T cell receptor beta chains derived from one specimen sequenced in a study of regulatory T cells in long-lasting Graves disease. Construction of TCR beta libraries relied on iRepertoire HTBI primers and on Arm-PCR targeting CDR3 regions. TCRdb called the multiplex PCR reads again in MiXCR, with one record for every CDR3 protein. The data hold 400,000 to 650,000 distinct CDR3 sequences, with 15% to 20% observed a single time. Noted time point: newly diagnosed GD, antithyroid drugs for less than 3 months. Generation of the TCR library employed RNA extracted from PBMCs. The sample also formed part of further work on T cells in Graves' hyperthyroidism and ophthalmopathy.

The starting material was peripheral blood mononuclear cells (PBMCs), obtained at new diagnosis, from a patient treated with antithyroid drugs. The receptors shown here come from a woman aged 40 to 65 with Graves disease.

This clonotype was counted only a few times. The rearrangement joins TRBV19 to TRBJ1-5; no clear D. This CDR3 contains 15 residues. From germline, CDR1 is LNHDA and CDR2 SQIVND (reference sequence). V dropped 4 bases and J dropped 1 base, with 11 bases sitting between them. In DNA form, the CDR3 reads TGTGCCAGTAGTAGATTGGGCAGCAGCAATCAGCCCCAGCATTTT. As protein: CASSRLGSSNQPQHF.

This clonotype was seen more than once but under ten times. The chain's CDR3 is CASSPWGNTEAFF. The CDR3, as DNA: TGTGCCAGCAGCCCCTGGGGGAACACTGAAGCTTTCTTT. This sequence joins TRBV5-6 and TRBJ1-1; no firm D call. This CDR3 comprises 13 residues. CDR1 is SGHDT and CDR2 is YYEEEE in the germline V gene. The V and J ends lost 4 bases and 1 base respectively, with 8 bases between them.

The chain is built from TRBV20-1 and TRBJ1-1; tentatively, D is TRBD1 (5 bases). Trimming shortened V by 5 bases and J by 6 bases, and 16 bases separated the two germline ends. Germline CDR1 and CDR2: DFQATT and SNEGSKA (reference sequence). The CDR3 consists of 13 residues. The CDR3 DNA follows: TGCAGTGCTTTGGGGGTCGGCGGGGCTGAAGCTTTCTTT. Protein sequence: CSALGVGGAEAFF.

The V and J genes are TRBV10-3 and TRBJ2-7, with D hard to call. There are 15 residues in the CDR3. The V gene lost 0 bases and the J gene lost 7 bases, with 16 bases spanning the gap. The germline V gene encodes CDR1 ENHRY and CDR2 SYGVKD. The CDR3, as DNA: TGTGCCATCAGTGAGTCGGGGTCGACGTACGATGAGCAGTACTTC. Residues: CAISESGSTYDEQYF.

This clonotype was recorded a few times. V and J are TRBV18 and TRBJ1-5, with no clear D. The CDR3 sequence is 15 residues long. V was clipped by 2 bases and J by 0 bases, with 8 bases between them. The germline gives CDR1 KGHSH, CDR2 LQKENI. The CDR3 protein is CASSPTADSNQPQHF. The CDR3 region has the DNA TGTGCCAGCTCACCAACAGCGGATAGCAATCAGCCCCAGCATTTT.

This clonotype came up many times. The chain recombines TRBV11-2 with TRBJ1-5, with D hard to call. V was clipped by 5 bases and J by 6 bases, with 17 bases between them. The length of the CDR3 is 15 residues. CDR1 is SGHAT and CDR2 is FQNNGV in the germline V gene. The CDR3 DNA is TGTGCCAGCAGCCCGGGAGGCTACCTCGGTCAGCCCCAGCATTTT. It codes for CASSPGGYLGQPQHF.

V is TRBV12-3 or TRBV12-4 and J is TRBJ1-3; 9 positions match TRBD1. This CDR3 is 14 amino acids long. The ends lost 6 bases at V and 4 bases at J; junction bases unmatched: 4. The CDR3 loop is CASRTGTGGNTIYF. CDR3 nucleotides: TGTGCCAGCAGGACCGGGACAGGGGGAAACACCATATATTTT.

Many counts were recorded for this clonotype. The chain carries TRBV10-3 and TRBJ2-7, with D uncertain. This CDR3 has 12 amino acids. V lost 2 bases and J lost 7, with 9 bases in between. Germline V lookup: CDR1 ENHRY, CDR2 SYGVKD. CDR3 loop: CAISEGDQEQYF. CDR3 in DNA: TGTGCCATCAGTGAGGGGGATCAGGAGCAGTACTTC.

This clonotype was seen many times. This chain links TRBV2 with TRBJ1-1; D may be TRBD1 (6 bases). In germline, CDR1 is SNHLY, CDR2 FYNNEI. The CDR3 is 15 residues long. V dropped 11 bases and J dropped 2 bases, with 21 bases sitting between them. The chain's CDR3 is CALPGALRENTEAFF. As DNA, the CDR3 is TGTGCCCTCCCGGGGGCCCTCCGGGAAAACACTGAAGCTTTCTTT.

J is TRBJ2-3 and V is TRBV20-1; D remains unclear. The ends were cut back, 0 bases at V and 2 bases at J, with 12 bases in the middle. Looked up from germline, CDR1 is DFQATT and CDR2 is SNEGSKA (reference sequence). The CDR3 extends over 15 amino acids. This CDR3 is CSARDPRRNTDTQYF. The CDR3 DNA reads as TGCAGTGCTAGAGATCCCCGGAGAAACACAGATACGCAGTATTTT.

The chain couples TRBV4-1 to TRBJ2-3, with D perhaps matching TRBD1 (6 bases). The CDR3 is 16 amino acids. V was cut by 3 bases and J by 2 bases, with 15 bases left in between. Germline V gene data show CDR1 as MGHRA and CDR2 as YSYEKL. The CDR3: CASSQGQGGSTDTQYF. The CDR3 nucleotides are TGCGCCAGCAGCCAGGGTCAAGGGGGTTCCACAGATACGCAGTATTTT.

CDR3 protein: CASSLLGTRYNEQFF. The DNA for the CDR3 is TGTGCCAGCTCCCTACTCGGGACACGCTACAATGAGCAGTTCTTC. The chain joins TRBV6-1 to TRBJ2-1; perhaps TRBD1 as D (6 bases). V lost 8 bases to trimming and J lost 3 bases, with 17 bases between them. The CDR3 is 15 amino acids. In germline, CDR1 is MNHNS, CDR2 SASEGT.

This clonotype came up a few times. V is TRBV6-1 and J is TRBJ2-6, with D perhaps matching TRBD1 or TRBD2 (5 bases each). V lost 6 bases to trimming and J lost 2 bases, with 11 bases between them. Per germline, CDR1 MNHNS and CDR2 SASEGT. This CDR3 spans 15 amino acids. DNA for the CDR3: TGTGCCAGCAGGAAGGGGACGACTGGGGCCAACGTCCTGACTTTC. Its translation: CASRKGTTGANVLTF.

About this clonotype itself: The conserved final phenylalanine or tryptophan is absent from the CDR3, which likely points to a read error. The chain uses TRBV9 and TRBJ2-7; D tentatively reads TRBD1 or TRBD2 (6 bases each). From germline, CDR1 is SGDLS and CDR2 YYNGEE. Trimming left V 0 bases short and J 7 bases short, with 14 bases between. The CDR3 has 14 residues. This CDR3 reads CASSVEQGLGEQYS. In DNA form, the CDR3 reads TGTGCCAGCAGCGTAGAACAGGGACTCGGGGAGCAGTACTCC.

The J gene is TRBJ1-6, the V gene TRBV7-9, with a tentative D call TRBD1 (6 bases). CDR3 length: 17 amino acids. Germline V gene lookup returns CDR1 SEHNR and CDR2 FQNEAQ (reference sequence). V dropped 1 base and J dropped 5 bases, with 15 bases sitting between them. CDR3 in amino acids: CASSLGWGKGDNSPLHF. DNA for the CDR3: TGTGCCAGCAGCTTAGGGTGGGGAAAGGGGGATAATTCACCCCTCCACTTT.

This clonotype was counted many times. The chain is built from TRBV11-1 and TRBJ2-3, with D possibly being TRBD1 or TRBD2 (5 bases each). V was pared by 5 bases and J by 2 bases, with 11 bases between. The CDR3 extends over 14 amino acids. Germline-derived CDR1 and CDR2 are SGHAT and FQDESV (reference sequence). The CDR3 region has the DNA TGTGCCAGCAGCCCTTCAGGGACCACAGATACGCAGTATTTT. It specifies CASSPSGTTDTQYF.

The chain carries TRBV5-1 and TRBJ2-5; the D gene is possibly TRBD2 (6 bases). The germline V gene has CDR1 SGHRS and CDR2 YFSETQ. This CDR3 is 14 amino acids long. The V gene lost 3 bases and the J gene lost 5 bases, with 14 bases spanning the gap. The CDR3 sequence is CASSSGTVGETQYF. Here the CDR3 DNA reads TGCGCCAGCAGCTCAGGGACTGTTGGTGAGACCCAGTACTTC.

As DNA, the CDR3 is TGTGCCAGCAGCTTAGCGTGGGGGGCGCCCTTTCCCTACAATGAGCAGTTCTTC. Protein: CASSLAWGAPFPYNEQFF. V usage is TRBV7-9 and J usage is TRBJ2-1; D is tentatively TRBD1 or TRBD2 (6 bases each). The V gene's germline CDR1 is SEHNR and CDR2 FQNEAQ (reference sequence). Trimming stripped 0 bases from V and 2 bases from J, with 17 bases between. The CDR3 is 18 amino acids.

This clonotype was observed a few times. The chain couples TRBV28 to TRBJ1-5, with D possibly matching TRBD1 (6 bases). The V end was cut by 3 bases, the J end by 4 bases, with 16 bases between. Germline-derived CDR1 and CDR2 are MDHEN and SYDVKM. The CDR3 is made up of 16 amino acids. CDR3 protein: CASSLEHQGWNQPQHF. The CDR3 nucleotides read TGTGCCAGCAGTTTGGAACATCAGGGGTGGAATCAGCCCCAGCATTTT.

The rearrangement links TRBV20-1 to TRBJ2-5; TRBD2 matches at 13 bases. CDR3 size: 19 residues. With 6 bases clipped from V and 5 bases from J, the junction kept 21 bases outside the gene matches. In germline, CDR1 is DFQATT, CDR2 SNEGSKA (reference sequence). CDR3 DNA: TGCAGTGCCACCAGTAGAAAGATCACTAGCGGGGGGGTCAGGGAGACCCAGTACTTC. Its translation: CSATSRKITSGGVRETQYF.

This clonotype has at least ten counts. The chain carries TRBV5-1 and TRBJ2-2, with 7 bases that match TRBD1. CDR3 length equals 13 residues. Germline lookup yields CDR1 SGHRS and CDR2 YFSETQ. J lost 6 bases, V lost 3 bases, and 2 bases had no gene match. CDR3 region: CASSSDRAGELFF. In DNA, the CDR3 is TGCGCCAGCAGCTCTGACAGGGCCGGGGAGCTGTTTTTT.

The V call is TRBV7-3, the J call TRBJ2-3; D remains unclear. The germline V and J ends were trimmed by 5 bases and 4 bases, with 16 bases remaining between them. This CDR3 region has 15 residues. The germline V gene encodes CDR1 SGHTA and CDR2 FQGTGA. The CDR3 reads CASSKPPDVADTQYF. The CDR3 coding sequence is TGTGCCAGCAGCAAACCACCGGACGTAGCAGATACGCAGTATTTT.

This clonotype was found a few times. J is TRBJ2-1 and V is TRBV12-3 or TRBV12-4; 8 nucleotides align to TRBD1. The CDR3 loop spans 15 amino acids. V was pared by 7 bases and J by 0 bases, with 5 bases of the junction left unmatched. The DNA for the CDR3 is TGTGCCAGCATTAGGACAGGGAGCTCCTACAATGAGCAGTTCTTC. As protein: CASIRTGSSYNEQFF.

The rearrangement joins TRBV19 to TRBJ2-3, with 13 bases fitting TRBD2. The germline CDR1 and CDR2 sequences are LNHDA and SQIVND (reference sequence). Trimming took 3 bases from V and 5 from J; bases not matched to a gene: 5. This CDR3 is built from 16 residues. The CDR3 region has the DNA TGTGCCAGTAGTATGCGACTAGCGGGGGGCTTAGATACGCAGTATTTT. Translated: CASSMRLAGGLDTQYF. The full variable domain, its missing parts supplied by reference TRBV19 and TRBJ2-3, is DGGITQSPKYLFRKEGQNVTLSCEQNLNHDAMYWYRQDPGQGLRLIYYSQIVNDFQKGDIAEGYSVSREKKESFPLTVTSAQKNPTAFYLCASSMRLAGGLDTQYFGPGTRLTVL.